The following is a T cell receptor (beta chain) sequence with its context. Its antigen remains unknown. Sequenced by immunoSEQ multiplex PCR; TCRdb stores in-frame clones only, minus some. This sample has 74,000 or so clones, with around 83% found just once. The data stem from a study of T cell responses to AZD1222 COVID-19 vaccine. Per the germline V gene, CDR1 is GTSNPN and CDR2 is SVGIG (reference sequence). The CDR3 runs to 12 residues. V lost 0 bases and J 10 bases, leaving 12 bases between the germline ends. General study findings and limits: Vaccine-associated CD4 TCRs spanned spike, dominant at 160-218 and 743-854. At study baseline, merely five or six AZD1222 recipients were seropositive.

The TCR was taken from an adult in good health. The source was peripheral blood, collected on day 0 of AZD1222 vaccination. The chain joins TRBV30 to TRBJ1-2; D gene ambiguous. The CDR3 loop is CAWSVRGRHYTF. CDR3 sequence (DNA): TGTGCCTGGAGTGTACGAGGCCGTCACTACACCTTC.